This T cell receptor beta chain was retrieved from a study of CD8+CD57+ T cells in acquired aplastic anemia. Of note for this clonotype: Its specificity is unknown. This clone may be a read error of a much larger clone one base away.

Only patients with CD8+CD57+ cell expansion on flow cytometry were chosen for sequencing. Everyone among the patients had severe acquired aplastic anemia. Patients had not yet gotten any therapy when their blood was taken for sampling. CDR1 is MGHRA and CDR2 is YSYEKL in the germline V gene. The CDR3 runs to 15 residues. CDR3 and TCR beta VDJ profiling relied on genomic DNA as the template. TCRdb re-analysed the reads in MiXCR, keeping a single row per CDR3 protein. The sample yields 160,000 or so distinct CDR3 sequences, 40% to 60% seen once. General study results and limits: CD8+ Simpson's diversity in patients was not significantly different from that in controls. Sharing between patients and controls was observed for twenty-nine CD8+ CDR3 sequences.

The chain is built from TRBV4-1 and TRBJ1-1; no definite D call. This sequence was found in a human donor with aplastic anemia. Sample: sorted CD4+, CD8+, or CD8+CD57+ T cells (not recorded which) from PBMCs. CDR3 in DNA: TGCGCCAGCGGCCAGATGCCAGAAACGGACACTGAAGCTTTCTTT. Its translation: CASGQMPETDTEAFF.